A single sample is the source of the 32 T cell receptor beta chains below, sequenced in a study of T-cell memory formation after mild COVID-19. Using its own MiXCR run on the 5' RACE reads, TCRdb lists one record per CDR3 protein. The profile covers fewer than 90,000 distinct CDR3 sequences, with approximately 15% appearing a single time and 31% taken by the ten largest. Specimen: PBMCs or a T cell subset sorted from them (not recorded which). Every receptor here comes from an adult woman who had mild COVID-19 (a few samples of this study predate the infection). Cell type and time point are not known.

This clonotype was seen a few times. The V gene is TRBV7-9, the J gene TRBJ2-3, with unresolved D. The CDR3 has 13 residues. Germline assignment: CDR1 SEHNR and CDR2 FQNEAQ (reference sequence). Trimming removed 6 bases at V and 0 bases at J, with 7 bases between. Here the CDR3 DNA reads TGTGCCAGCAGTAGACCTAGCACAGATACGCAGTATTTT. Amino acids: CASSRPSTDTQYF. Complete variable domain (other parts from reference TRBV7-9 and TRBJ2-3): DTGVSQNPRHKITKRGQNVTFRCDPISEHNRLYWYRQTLGQGPEFLTYFQNEAQLEKSRLLSDRFSAERPKGSFSTLEIQRTEQGDSAMYLCASSRPSTDTQYFGPGTRLTVL.

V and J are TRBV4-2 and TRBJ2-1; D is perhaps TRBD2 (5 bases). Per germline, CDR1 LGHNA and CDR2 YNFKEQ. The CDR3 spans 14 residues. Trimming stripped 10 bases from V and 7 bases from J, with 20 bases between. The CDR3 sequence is CATSEPGKRNEQFF. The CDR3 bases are TGTGCCACCTCCGAGCCGGGAAAGAGGAATGAGCAGTTCTTC.

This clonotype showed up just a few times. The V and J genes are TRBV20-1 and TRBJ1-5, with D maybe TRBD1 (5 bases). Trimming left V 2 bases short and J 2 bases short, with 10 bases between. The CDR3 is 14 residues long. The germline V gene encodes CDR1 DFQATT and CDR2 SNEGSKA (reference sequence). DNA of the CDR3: TGCAGTGCTAGAAGAGGGGAAGGCAATCAGCCCCAGCATTTT. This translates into CSARRGEGNQPQHF.

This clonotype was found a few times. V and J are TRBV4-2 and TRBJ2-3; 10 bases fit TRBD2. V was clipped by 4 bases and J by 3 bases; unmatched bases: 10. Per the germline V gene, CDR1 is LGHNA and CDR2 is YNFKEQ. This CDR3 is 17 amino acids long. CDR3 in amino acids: CASSPDLAGGGTDTQYF. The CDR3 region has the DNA TGTGCCAGCAGCCCGGACTTAGCGGGAGGTGGAACAGATACGCAGTATTTT.

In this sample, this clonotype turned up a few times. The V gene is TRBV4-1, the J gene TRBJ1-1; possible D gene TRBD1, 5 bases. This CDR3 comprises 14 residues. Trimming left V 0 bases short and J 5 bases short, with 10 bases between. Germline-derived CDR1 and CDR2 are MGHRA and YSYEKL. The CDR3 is CASSQDWGVTEAFF. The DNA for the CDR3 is TGCGCCAGCAGCCAAGATTGGGGGGTAACTGAAGCTTTCTTT.

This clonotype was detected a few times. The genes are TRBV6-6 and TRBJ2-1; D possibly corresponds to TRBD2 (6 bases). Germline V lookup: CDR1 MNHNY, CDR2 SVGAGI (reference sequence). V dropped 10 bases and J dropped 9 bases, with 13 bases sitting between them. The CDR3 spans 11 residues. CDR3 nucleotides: TGTGCCACGGGGGACGTCCCTGAGCAGTTCTTC. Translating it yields CATGDVPEQFF.

Here the CDR3 reads CASSVDRRGGHNEQFF. The CDR3 DNA reads as TGTGCCAGCAGCGTAGATAGGCGGGGGGGGCACAATGAGCAGTTCTTC. The chain combines TRBV9 with TRBJ2-1, with 9 bases that match TRBD2. V shed 0 bases and J 5 bases; nucleotides not matched to a gene: 6. From germline, CDR1 is SGDLS and CDR2 YYNGEE. The CDR3 has 16 amino acids. The full variable domain, rest sourced from reference TRBV9 and TRBJ2-1, is DSGVTQTPKHLITATGQRVTLRCSPRSGDLSVYWYQQSLDQGLQFLIQYYNGEERAKGNILERFSAQQFPDLHSELNLSSLELGDSALYFCASSVDRRGGHNEQFFGPGTRLTVL.

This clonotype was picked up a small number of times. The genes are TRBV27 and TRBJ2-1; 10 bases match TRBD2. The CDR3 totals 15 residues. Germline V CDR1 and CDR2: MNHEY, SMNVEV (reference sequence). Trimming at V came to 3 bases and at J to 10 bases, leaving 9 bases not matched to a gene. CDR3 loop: CASSLNSGGPLEQFF. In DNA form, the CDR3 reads TGTGCCAGCAGTTTGAATAGCGGGGGGCCTTTGGAGCAGTTCTTC.

CDR3 nucleotide sequence: TGTGCCTGGAGTCAGCAGAACTACGAGCAGTACTTC. It encodes CAWSQQNYEQYF. The J gene is TRBJ2-7, the V gene TRBV30; D gene ambiguous. V was pared by 2 bases and J by 3 bases, with 8 bases between. The CDR3 is 12 amino acids. CDR1 is GTSNPN and CDR2 is SVGIG in the germline V gene (reference sequence).

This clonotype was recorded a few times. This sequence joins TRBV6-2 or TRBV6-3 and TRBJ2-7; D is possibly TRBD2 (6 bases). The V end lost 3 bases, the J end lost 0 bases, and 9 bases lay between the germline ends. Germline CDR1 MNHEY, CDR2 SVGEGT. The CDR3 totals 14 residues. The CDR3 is CASSYGGDSYEQYF. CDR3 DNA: TGTGCCAGCAGTTATGGCGGGGACTCCTACGAGCAGTACTTC.

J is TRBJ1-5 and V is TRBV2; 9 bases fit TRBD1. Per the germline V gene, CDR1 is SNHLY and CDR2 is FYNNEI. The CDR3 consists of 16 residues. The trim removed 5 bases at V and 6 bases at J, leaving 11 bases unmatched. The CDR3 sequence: CASSTAGQGGIQPQHF. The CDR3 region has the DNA TGTGCCAGCAGTACGGCGGGACAGGGTGGGATTCAGCCCCAGCATTTT.

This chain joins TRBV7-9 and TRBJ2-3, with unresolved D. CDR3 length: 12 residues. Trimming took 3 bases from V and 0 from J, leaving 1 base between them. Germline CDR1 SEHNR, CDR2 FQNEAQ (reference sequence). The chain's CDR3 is CASSFSTDTQYF. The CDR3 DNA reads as TGTGCCAGCAGCTTCAGCACAGATACGCAGTATTTT. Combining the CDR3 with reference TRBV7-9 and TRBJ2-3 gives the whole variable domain DTGVSQNPRHKITKRGQNVTFRCDPISEHNRLYWYRQTLGQGPEFLTYFQNEAQLEKSRLLSDRFSAERPKGSFSTLEIQRTEQGDSAMYLCASSFSTDTQYFGPGTRLTVL.

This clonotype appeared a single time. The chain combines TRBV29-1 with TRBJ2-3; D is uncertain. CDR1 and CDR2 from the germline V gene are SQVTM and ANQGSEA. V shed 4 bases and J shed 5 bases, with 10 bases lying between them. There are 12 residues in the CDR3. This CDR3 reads CSVASSLDTQYF. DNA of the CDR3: TGCAGCGTTGCAAGTAGTCTAGATACGCAGTATTTT.

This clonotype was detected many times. The CDR3: CASSLIPGEGTEAFF. The CDR3 DNA follows: TGTGCCAGCAGCTTAATTCCAGGAGAGGGCACTGAAGCTTTCTTT. The V gene is TRBV7-3, the J gene TRBJ1-1; D remains ambiguous. The CDR3 covers 15 residues. V was cut by 1 base and J by 4 bases, with 13 bases left in between. Per germline, CDR1 SGHTA and CDR2 FQGTGA.

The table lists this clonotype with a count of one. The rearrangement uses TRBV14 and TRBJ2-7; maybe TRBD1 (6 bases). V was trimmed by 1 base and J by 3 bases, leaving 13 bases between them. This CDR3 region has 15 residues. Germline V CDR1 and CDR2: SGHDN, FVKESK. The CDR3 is CASSQAGTRRYEQYF. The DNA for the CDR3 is TGTGCCAGCAGCCAAGCCGGGACAAGGCGCTACGAGCAGTACTTC. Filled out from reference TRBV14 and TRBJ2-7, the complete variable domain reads EAGVTQFPSHSVIEKGQTVTLRCDPISGHDNLYWYRRVMGKEIKFLLHFVKESKQDESGMPNNRFLAERTGGTYSTLKVQPAELEDSGVYFCASSQAGTRRYEQYFGPGTRLTVT.

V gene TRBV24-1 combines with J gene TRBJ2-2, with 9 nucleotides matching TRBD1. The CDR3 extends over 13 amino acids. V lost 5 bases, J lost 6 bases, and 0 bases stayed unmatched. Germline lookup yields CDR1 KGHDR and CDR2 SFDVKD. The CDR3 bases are TGTGCCACCAGTGGGGACAGGGCCGGGGAGCTGTTTTTT. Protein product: CATSGDRAGELFF.

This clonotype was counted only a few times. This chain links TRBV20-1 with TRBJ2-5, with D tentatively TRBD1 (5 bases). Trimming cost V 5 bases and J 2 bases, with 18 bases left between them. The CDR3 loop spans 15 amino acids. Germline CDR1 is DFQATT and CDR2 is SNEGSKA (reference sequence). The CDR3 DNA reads TGCAGTGCTGTCCTTCGGATTGGGGCGCAAGAGACCCAGTACTTC. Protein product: CSAVLRIGAQETQYF.

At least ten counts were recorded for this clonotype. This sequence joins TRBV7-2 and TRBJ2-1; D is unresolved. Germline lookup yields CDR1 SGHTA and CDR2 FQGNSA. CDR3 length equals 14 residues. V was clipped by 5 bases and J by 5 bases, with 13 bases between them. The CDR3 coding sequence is TGTGCCAGCAGCCCCGAGAACAAGGACAATGAGCAGTTCTTC. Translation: CASSPENKDNEQFF. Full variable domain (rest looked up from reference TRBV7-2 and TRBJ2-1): GAGVSQSPSNKVTEKGKDVELRCDPISGHTALYWYRQSLGQGLEFLIYFQGNSAPDKSGLPSDRFSAERTGGSVSTLTIQRTQQEDSAVYLCASSPENKDNEQFFGPGTRLTVL.

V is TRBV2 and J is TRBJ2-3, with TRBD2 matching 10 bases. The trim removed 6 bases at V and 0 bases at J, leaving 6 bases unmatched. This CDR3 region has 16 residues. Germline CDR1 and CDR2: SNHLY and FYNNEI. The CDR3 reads CASSDLTSGSTDTQYF. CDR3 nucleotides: TGTGCCAGCAGCGATTTGACTAGCGGGAGCACAGATACGCAGTATTTT. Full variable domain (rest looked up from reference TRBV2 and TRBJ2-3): EPEVTQTPSHQVTQMGQEVILRCVPISNHLYFYWYRQILGQKVEFLVSFYNNEISEKSEIFDDQFSVERPDGSNFTLKIRSTKLEDSAMYFCASSDLTSGSTDTQYFGPGTRLTVL.

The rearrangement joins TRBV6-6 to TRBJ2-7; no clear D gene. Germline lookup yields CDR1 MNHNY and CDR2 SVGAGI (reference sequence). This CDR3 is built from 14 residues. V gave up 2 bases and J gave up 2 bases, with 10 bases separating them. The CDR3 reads CASSYKSHPYEQYF. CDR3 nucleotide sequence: TGTGCCAGCAGTTACAAATCCCACCCCTACGAGCAGTACTTC.

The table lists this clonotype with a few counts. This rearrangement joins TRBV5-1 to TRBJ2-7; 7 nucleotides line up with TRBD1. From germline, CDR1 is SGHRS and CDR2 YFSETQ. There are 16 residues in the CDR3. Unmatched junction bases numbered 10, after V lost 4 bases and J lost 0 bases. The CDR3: CASSLTPGQNSYEQYF. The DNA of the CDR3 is TGCGCCAGCAGCCTCACACCGGGACAGAACTCCTACGAGCAGTACTTC. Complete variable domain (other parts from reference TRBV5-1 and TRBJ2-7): KAGVTQTPRYLIKTRGQQVTLSCSPISGHRSVSWYQQTPGQGLQFLFEYFSETQRNKGNFPGRFSGRQFSNSRSEMNVSTLELGDSALYLCASSLTPGQNSYEQYFGPGTRLTVT.

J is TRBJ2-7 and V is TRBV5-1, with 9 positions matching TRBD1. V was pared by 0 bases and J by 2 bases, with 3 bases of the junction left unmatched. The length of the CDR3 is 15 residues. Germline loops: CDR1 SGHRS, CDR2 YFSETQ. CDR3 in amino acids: CASSLGGQGPYEQYF. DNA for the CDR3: TGCGCCAGCAGCTTGGGGGGACAGGGCCCCTACGAGCAGTACTTC.

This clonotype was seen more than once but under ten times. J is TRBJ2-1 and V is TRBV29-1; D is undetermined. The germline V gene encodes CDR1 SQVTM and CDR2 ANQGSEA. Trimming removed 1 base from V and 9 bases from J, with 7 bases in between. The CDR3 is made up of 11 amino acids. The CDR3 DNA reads TGCAGCGTTGAAGCCCCGGCTGAGCAGTTCTTC. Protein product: CSVEAPAEQFF.

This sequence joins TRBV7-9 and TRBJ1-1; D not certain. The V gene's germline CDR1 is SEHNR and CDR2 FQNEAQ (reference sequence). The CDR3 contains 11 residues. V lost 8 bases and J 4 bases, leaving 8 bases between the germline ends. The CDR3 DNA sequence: TGTGCCAGCGGTCTGGGCACTGAAGCTTTCTTT. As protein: CASGLGTEAFF.

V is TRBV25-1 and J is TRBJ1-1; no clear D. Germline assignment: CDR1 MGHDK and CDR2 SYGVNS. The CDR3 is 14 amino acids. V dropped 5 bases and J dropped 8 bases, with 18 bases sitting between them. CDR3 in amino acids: CASSTPPPGLEAFF. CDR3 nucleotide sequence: TGTGCCAGCAGTACCCCCCCGCCAGGTCTGGAAGCTTTCTTT.

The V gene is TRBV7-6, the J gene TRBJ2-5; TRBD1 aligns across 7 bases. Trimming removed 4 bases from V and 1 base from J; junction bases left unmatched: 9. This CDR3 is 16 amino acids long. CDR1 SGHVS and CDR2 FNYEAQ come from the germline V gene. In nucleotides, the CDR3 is TGTGCCAGCAGCTCAAACCTCGGGACAGCCCAAGAGACCCAGTACTTC. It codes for CASSSNLGTAQETQYF.

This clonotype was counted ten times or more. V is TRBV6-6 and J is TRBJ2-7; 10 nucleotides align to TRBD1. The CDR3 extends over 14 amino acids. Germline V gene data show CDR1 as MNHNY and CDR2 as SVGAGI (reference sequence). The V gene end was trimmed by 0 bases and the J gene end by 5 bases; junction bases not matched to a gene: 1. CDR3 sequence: CASSYSGQGHEQYF. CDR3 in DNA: TGTGCCAGCAGTTACTCGGGACAGGGGCACGAGCAGTACTTC.

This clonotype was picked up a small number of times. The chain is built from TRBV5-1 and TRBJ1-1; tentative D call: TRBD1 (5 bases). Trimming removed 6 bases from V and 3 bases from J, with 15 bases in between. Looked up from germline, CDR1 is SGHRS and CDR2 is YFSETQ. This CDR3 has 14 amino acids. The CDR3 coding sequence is TGCGCCAGCAATCCAGGGATGCTGGACACTGAAGCTTTCTTT. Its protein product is CASNPGMLDTEAFF.

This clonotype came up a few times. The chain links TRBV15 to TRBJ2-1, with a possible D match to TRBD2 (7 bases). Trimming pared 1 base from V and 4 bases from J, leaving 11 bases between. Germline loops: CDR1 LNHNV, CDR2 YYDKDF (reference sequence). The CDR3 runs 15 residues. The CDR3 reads CATSRVRGGYNEQFF. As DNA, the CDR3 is TGTGCCACCAGCAGAGTTAGGGGGGGTTACAATGAGCAGTTCTTC.

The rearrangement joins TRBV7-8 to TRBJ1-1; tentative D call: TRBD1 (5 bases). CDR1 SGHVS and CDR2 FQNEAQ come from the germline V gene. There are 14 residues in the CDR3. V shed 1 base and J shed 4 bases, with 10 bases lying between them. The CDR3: CASSLVWDGTEAFF. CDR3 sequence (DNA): TGTGCCAGCAGCTTAGTATGGGACGGCACTGAAGCTTTCTTT.

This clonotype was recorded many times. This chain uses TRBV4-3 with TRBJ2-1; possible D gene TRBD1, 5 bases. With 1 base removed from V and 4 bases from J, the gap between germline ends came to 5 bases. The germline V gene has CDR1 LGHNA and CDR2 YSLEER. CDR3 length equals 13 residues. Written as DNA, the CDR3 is TGCGCCAGCAGCCAAGGACAGTACAATGAGCAGTTCTTC. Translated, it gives CASSQGQYNEQFF.

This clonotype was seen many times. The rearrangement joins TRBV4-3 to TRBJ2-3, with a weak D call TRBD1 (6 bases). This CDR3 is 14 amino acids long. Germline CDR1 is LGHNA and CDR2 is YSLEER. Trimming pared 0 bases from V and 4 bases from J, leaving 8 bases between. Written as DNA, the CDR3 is TGCGCCAGCAGCCAAGATCAGGGGCCAGATACGCAGTATTTT. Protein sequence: CASSQDQGPDTQYF.